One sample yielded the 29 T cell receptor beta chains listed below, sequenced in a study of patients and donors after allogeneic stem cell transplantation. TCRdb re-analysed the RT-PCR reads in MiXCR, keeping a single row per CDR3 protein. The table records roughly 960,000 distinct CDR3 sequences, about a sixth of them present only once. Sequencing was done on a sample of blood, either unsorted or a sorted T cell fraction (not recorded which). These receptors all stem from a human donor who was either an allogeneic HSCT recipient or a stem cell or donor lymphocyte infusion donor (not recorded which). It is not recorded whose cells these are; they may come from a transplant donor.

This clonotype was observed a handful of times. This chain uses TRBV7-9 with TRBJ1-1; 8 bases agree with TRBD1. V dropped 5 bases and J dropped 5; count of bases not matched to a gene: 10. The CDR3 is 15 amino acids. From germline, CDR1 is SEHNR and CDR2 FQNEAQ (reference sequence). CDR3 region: CASSQPGTGSTEAFF. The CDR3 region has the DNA TGTGCCAGCAGCCAACCCGGGACAGGTTCTACTGAAGCTTTCTTT.

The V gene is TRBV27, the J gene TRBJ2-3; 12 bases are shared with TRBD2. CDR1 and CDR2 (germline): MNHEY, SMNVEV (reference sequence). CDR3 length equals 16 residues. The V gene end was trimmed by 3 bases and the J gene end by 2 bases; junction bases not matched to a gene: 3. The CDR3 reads CASSLTSGGLTDTQYF. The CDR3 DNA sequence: TGTGCCAGCAGTTTGACTAGCGGGGGCCTCACAGATACGCAGTATTTT.

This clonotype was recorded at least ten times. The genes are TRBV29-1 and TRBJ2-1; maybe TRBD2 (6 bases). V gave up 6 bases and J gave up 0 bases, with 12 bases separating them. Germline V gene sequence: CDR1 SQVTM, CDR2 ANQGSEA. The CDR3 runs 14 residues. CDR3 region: CSVPGLDSYNEQFF. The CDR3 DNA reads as TGCAGCGTCCCGGGACTGGACTCCTACAATGAGCAGTTCTTC.

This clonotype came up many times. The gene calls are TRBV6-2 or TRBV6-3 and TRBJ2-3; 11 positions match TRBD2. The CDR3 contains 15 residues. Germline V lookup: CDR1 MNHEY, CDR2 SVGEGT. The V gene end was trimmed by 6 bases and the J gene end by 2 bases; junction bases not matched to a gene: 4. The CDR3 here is CASSTSGGLTDTQYF. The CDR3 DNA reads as TGTGCCAGCAGCACTAGCGGGGGCCTCACAGATACGCAGTATTTT.

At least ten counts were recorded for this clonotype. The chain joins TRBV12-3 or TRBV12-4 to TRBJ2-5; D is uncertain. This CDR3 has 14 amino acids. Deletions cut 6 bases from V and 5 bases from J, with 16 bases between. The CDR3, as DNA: TGTGCCAGCAGGAACACAATTGGGCAGGAGACCCAGTACTTC. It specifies CASRNTIGQETQYF.

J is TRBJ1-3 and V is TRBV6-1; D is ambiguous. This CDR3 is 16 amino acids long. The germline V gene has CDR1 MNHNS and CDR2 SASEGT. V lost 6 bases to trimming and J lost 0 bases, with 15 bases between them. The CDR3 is CASSLTTYSSGNTIYF. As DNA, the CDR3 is TGTGCCAGCAGCCTCACGACATATAGCTCTGGAAACACCATATATTTT.

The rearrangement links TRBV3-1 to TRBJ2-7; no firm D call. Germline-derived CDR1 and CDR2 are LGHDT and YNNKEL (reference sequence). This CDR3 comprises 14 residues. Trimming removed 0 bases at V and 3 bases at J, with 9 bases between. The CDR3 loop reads CASSQELTSYEQYF. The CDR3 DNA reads TGTGCCAGCAGCCAAGAGTTAACAAGCTACGAGCAGTACTTC.

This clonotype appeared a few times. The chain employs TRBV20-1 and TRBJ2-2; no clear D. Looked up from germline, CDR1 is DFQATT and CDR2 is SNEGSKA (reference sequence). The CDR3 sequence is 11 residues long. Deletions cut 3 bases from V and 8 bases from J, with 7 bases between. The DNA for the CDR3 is TGCAGTGCTAGGAACCTTGGGGAGCTGTTTTTT. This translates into CSARNLGELFF.

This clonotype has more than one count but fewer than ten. The CDR3 sequence: CAISEWVGGPNEQFF. The CDR3 nucleotides are TGTGCCATCAGTGAATGGGTTGGGGGACCCAATGAGCAGTTCTTC. This chain links TRBV10-3 with TRBJ2-1; the D gene could be TRBD1 or TRBD2 (5 bases each). The CDR3 spans 15 residues. The V gene's germline CDR1 is ENHRY and CDR2 SYGVKD. Deletions cut 3 bases from V and 6 bases from J, with 15 bases between.

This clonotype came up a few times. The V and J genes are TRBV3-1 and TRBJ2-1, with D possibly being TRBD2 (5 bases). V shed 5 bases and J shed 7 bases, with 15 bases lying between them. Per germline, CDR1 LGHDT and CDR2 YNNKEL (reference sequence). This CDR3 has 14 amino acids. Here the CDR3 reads CASSGRGLGNEQFF. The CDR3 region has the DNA TGTGCCAGCAGCGGGAGAGGGCTGGGGAATGAGCAGTTCTTC.

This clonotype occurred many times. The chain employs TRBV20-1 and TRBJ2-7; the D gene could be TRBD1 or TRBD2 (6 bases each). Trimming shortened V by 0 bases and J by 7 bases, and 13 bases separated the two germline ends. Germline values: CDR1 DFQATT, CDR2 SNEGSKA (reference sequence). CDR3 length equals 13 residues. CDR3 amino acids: CSAREGIGGEQYF. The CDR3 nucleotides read TGCAGTGCTAGAGAGGGAATAGGGGGGGAGCAGTACTTC.

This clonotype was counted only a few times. The chain's CDR3 is CASSRTAQYEQYF. CDR3 coding DNA: TGTGCCAGCAGCCGGACAGCTCAGTACGAGCAGTACTTC. The V and J genes are TRBV6-2 or TRBV6-3 and TRBJ2-7; D is perhaps TRBD1 (6 bases). The CDR3 is 13 amino acids. V lost 6 bases and J 4 bases, leaving 13 bases between the germline ends. CDR1 MNHEY and CDR2 SVGEGT come from the germline V gene.

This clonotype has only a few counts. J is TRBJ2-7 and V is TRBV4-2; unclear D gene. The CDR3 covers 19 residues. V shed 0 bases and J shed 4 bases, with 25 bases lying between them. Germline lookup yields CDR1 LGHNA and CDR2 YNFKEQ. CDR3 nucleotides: TGTGCCAGCAGCCAAGAAATCCCCCCCGAGGCTAGTTTTGGGTACGAGCAGTACTTC. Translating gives CASSQEIPPEASFGYEQYF.

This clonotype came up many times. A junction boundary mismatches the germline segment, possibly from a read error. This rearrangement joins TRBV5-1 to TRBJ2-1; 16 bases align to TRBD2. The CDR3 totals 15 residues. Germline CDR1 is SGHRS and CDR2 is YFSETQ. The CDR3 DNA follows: TGTGCCAGCAGCCTGGGACTAGCGGGGGGGAATGAGCAGTTCTTC. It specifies CASSLGLAGGNEQFF. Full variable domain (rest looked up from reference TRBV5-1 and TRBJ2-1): KAGVTQTPRYLIKTRGQQVTLSCSPISGHRSVSWYQQTPGQGLQFLFEYFSETQRNKGNFPGRFSGRQFSNSRSEMNVSTLELGDSALYLCASSLGLAGGNEQFFGPGTRLTVL.

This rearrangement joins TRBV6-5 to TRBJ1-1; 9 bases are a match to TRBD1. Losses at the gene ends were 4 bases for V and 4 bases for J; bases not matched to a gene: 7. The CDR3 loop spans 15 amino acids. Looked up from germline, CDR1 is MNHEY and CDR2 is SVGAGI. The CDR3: CASSLTGGRGTEAFF. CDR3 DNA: TGTGCCAGCAGTTTAACAGGGGGCCGGGGCACTGAAGCTTTCTTT.

CDR3 sequence: CASSARQGGYGYTF. DNA for the CDR3: TGTGCCAGCAGTGCTCGACAGGGGGGCTATGGCTACACCTTC. The chain links TRBV6-1 to TRBJ1-2; 9 nucleotides align to TRBD1. The V segment lost 4 bases and the J segment 4 bases; nucleotides outside the gene matches: 4. From germline, CDR1 is MNHNS and CDR2 SASEGT. This CDR3 spans 14 amino acids.

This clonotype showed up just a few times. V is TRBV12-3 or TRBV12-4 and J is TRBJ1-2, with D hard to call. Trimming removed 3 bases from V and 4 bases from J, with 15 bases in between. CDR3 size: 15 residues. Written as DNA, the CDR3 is TGTGCCAGCAGTTTGGGAGGACTGCCCTCCTATGGCTACACCTTC. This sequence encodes CASSLGGLPSYGYTF.

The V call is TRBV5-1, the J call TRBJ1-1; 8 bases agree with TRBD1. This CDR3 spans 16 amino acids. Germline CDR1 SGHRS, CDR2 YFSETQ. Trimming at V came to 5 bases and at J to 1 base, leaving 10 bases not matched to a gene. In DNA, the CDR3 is TGCGCCAGCAGATATCGGGACAGGCTTTGGAACACTGAAGCTTTCTTT. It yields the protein CASRYRDRLWNTEAFF.

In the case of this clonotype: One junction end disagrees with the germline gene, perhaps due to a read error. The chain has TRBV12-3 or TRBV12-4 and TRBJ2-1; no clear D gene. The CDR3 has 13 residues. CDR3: CASSGFKEFRGGF. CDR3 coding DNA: TGTGCCAGCAGCGGGTTTAAGGAGTTCCGAGGTGGCTTC.

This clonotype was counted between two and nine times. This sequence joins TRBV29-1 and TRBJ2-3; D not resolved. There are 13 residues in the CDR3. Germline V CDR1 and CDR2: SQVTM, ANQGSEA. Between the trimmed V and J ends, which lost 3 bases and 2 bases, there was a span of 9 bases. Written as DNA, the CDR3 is TGCAGCGTTGACTTGGTTGTCACAGATACGCAGTATTTT. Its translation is CSVDLVVTDTQYF.

CDR3 bases: TGTGCCAGCAGCTTCGGCATGGACTCCTACGAGCAGTACTTC. Protein product: CASSFGMDSYEQYF. The chain links TRBV7-9 to TRBJ2-7; D ambiguous. Germline V lookup: CDR1 SEHNR, CDR2 FQNEAQ (reference sequence). This CDR3 is built from 14 residues. Trimming took off 3 bases at V and 0 bases at J, with 9 bases between the two ends.

The CDR3 is CSAKWDGPYEQYF. In nucleotides, the CDR3 is TGCAGTGCTAAGTGGGACGGCCCCTACGAGCAGTACTTC. This chain joins TRBV20-1 and TRBJ2-7, with D possibly called TRBD1 or TRBD2 (5 bases each). In germline, CDR1 is DFQATT, CDR2 SNEGSKA (reference sequence). The CDR3 consists of 13 residues. Between the trimmed V and J ends, which lost 4 bases and 2 bases, there was a span of 12 bases.

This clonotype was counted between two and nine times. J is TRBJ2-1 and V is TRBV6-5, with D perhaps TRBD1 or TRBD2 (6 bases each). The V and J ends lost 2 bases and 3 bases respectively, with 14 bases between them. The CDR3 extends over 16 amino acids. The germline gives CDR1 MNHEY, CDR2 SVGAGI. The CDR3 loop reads CASSYVPRGGYNEQFF. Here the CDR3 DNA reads TGTGCCAGCAGTTACGTCCCCAGGGGAGGCTACAATGAGCAGTTCTTC.

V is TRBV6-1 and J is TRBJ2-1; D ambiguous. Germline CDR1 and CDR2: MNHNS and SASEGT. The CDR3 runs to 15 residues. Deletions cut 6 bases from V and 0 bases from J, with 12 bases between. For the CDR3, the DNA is TGTGCCAGCAGGCAGGACCCCAGCTCCTACAATGAGCAGTTCTTC. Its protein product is CASRQDPSSYNEQFF.

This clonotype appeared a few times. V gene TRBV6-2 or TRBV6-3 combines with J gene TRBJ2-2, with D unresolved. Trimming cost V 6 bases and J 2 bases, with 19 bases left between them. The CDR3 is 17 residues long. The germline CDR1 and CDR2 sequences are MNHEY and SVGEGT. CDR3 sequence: CASSETALAANTGELFF. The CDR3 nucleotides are TGTGCCAGCAGCGAAACCGCGCTGGCGGCAAACACCGGGGAGCTGTTTTTT.

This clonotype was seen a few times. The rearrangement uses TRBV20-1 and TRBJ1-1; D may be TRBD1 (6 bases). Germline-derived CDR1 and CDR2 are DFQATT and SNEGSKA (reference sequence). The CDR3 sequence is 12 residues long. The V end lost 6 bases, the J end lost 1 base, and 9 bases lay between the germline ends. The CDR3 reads CSAGGGNTEAFF. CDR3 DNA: TGCAGTGCGGGAGGGGGGAACACTGAAGCTTTCTTT.

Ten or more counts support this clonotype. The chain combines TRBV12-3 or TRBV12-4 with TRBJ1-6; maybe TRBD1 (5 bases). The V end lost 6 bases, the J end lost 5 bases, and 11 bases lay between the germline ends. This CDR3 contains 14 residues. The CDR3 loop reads CASRRGRDNSPLHF. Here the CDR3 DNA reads TGTGCCAGCAGGCGGGGACGTGATAATTCACCCCTCCACTTT.

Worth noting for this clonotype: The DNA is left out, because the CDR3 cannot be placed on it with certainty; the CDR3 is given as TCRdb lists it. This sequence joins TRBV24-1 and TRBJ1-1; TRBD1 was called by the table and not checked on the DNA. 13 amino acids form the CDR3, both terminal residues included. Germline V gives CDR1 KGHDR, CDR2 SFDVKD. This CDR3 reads CATSVPGGSEAFF.

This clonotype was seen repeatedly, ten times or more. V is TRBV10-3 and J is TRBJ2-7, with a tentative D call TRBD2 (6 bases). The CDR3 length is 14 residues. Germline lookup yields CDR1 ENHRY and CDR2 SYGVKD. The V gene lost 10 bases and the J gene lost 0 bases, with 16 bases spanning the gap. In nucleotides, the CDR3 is TGTGCCACCGGGGGTCCTGAGAGCTCCTACGAGCAGTACTTC. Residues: CATGGPESSYEQYF.